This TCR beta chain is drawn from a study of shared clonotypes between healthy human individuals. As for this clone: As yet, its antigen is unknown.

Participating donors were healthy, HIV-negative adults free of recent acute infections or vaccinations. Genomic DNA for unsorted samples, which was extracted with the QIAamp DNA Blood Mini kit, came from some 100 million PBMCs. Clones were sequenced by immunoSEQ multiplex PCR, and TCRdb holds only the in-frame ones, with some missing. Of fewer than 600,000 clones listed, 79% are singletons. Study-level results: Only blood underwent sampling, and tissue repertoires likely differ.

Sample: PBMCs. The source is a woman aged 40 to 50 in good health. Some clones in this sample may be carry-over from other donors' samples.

The DNA for the CDR3 is TGTGCCAGCAGCTTTGGCGGGTCGGAGCAGTTCTTC. It is translated as CASSFGGSEQFF. The chain joins TRBV5-4 to TRBJ2-1, with D tentatively TRBD2 (5 bases). In germline, CDR1 is SGHNT, CDR2 YYREEE (reference sequence). V shed 2 bases and J shed 10 bases, with 10 bases lying between them. There are 12 residues in the CDR3.